This T cell receptor (beta chain) was sequenced during a study of cytomegalovirus exposure and HLA in healthy donors (dated by TCRdb to the late 2010s). Background on the whole study: In an earlier analysis of approximately 640 of the donors, 276 Gb of sequence data and about 110 million unique TCR beta sequences from 180 million or so T cells were reported. Every discovery cohort repertoire had been produced on one sequencing platform. Of the roughly 400 genotyped donors, more than 75% were placed in the genetic ancestry cluster associated with self-reported Caucasian donors. HLA typing covered class I and class II loci at four-digit resolution. Using immunosequencing, the study profiled T cell repertoires from around 680 subjects and related those repertoires to cytomegalovirus serostatus. A later analysis re-analyzed previously published TCR beta repertoires from 650 to 800 donors and added high-resolution HLA genotyping to study TCR occurrence patterns. The number of donors typed differed by locus, with roughly 629-640 for A, B, C, DRB1 and DQB1, more than 500 for DQA1, some 570 for DPA1, and some 440 for DPB1. Because of strong linkage in the cohort, 5 or 6 DR-DQ haplotypes were treated as single units for association and clustering. In addition to the first cohort of about 650 subjects, a separate validation cohort of approximately 130 different subjects was used. To predict cytomegalovirus infection status, the study brought together high-throughput TCR immunosequencing, statistical association of individual TCRs with disease status, and machine learning. In an earlier analysis of several hundred of the donors, high-throughput TCR beta sequencing was used to judge whether each TCR beta V gene segment behaved as functional or pseudogenic. A later genetic analysis took genome-wide SNP genotypes for about three fifths of the 666 donors and used that subset as a discovery cohort. Rather than using new phenotypic data, the later analysis identified candidate immune exposures from TCR beta sequences and from how often those sequences occurred across donors. Roughly 300 gigabases of sequencing data and 91 million or so unique TCR sequences made up an early release that covered fewer than 650 HLA-typed donors. Donor age, sex, ethnicity and CMV serostatus were compiled alongside the repertoire data. Among roughly 400 genotyped donors of the cohort, an average of around 220,000 unique TCR beta nucleotide sequences was sequenced per donor, of which roughly 18% were non-productive. The study aimed to test whether signatures of past pathogen exposure could be identified by cataloging public T cell receptors. Here is what the overall study found, with its caveats: In this cohort, only TCR beta chains were sequenced, and detectable features were limited by the absence of alpha or paired-chain data. Linkage disequilibrium might explain the correlated functional status among segregating V segments, but an unknown experimental factor could not be ruled out. A further reported finding was that TCR beta sequences accurately predicted the HLA-A and HLA-B alleles for most subjects in the first cohort. A cluster of highly shared sequence variants was judged likely to represent a technical artifact of the sequencing pipeline. Roughly uniform sequencing depth across donors was assumed in presence/absence analyses, although this assumption may not hold. In a later analysis, the rate of TCR association differed among HLA loci, with DRB1 alleles having the most associated TCRs and HLA-C alleles having the fewest. At a false discovery rate of 0.05, a later analysis linked some 17,000 TCR beta sequences to specific HLA alleles. In a later genetic analysis, a missense DCLRE1C variant was associated with V-gene and J-gene trimming of TCR beta chains, and the association was replicated in an independent cohort. Cytomegalovirus status was reported to be diagnosed by the classifier with high specificity and sensitivity in both the original and validation cohorts. Compared with equally common non-associated chains, HLA-associated TCR beta chains in a later analysis were more clonally expanded and had lower generation probabilities. According to a later analysis, most CMV-associated TCR beta chains appeared to be HLA-restricted, and the HLA associations seemed to be driven largely by CMV exposure. The 87-base-pair reads could not distinguish some IMGT-functional V segments, including TRBV6-2 and TRBV6-3, so those segments were excluded. When HLA alleles, especially DR and DQ, strongly co-occurred, TCR associations were difficult to assign to individual alleles. In an earlier analysis of approximately 600 of the donors, most TCR beta V segments were observed in productive rearrangements about 87% or about 30% of the time, broadly matching IMGT annotations. Across donors, most TCR sequences were observed very rarely, whereas some public TCRs were present in many individuals. HLA typing was unavailable for some donors at each locus, so association tests used only the typed subset. The only immune exposure information available for the cohort was CMV serostatus. Several of the top co-occurrence clusters appeared to be linked to parvovirus B19, influenza, CMV and Epstein-Barr virus, according to a later analysis. In vitro tests confirmed that a few of the cytomegalovirus-associated TCR beta chains recognize cytomegalovirus antigens. Compared with the approximately 710-donor mean, donors in an Asian-associated ancestry cluster had fewer N-insertions in productive TCRs, according to a later genetic analysis. In the study, some 160 TCR beta chains were listed as associated with cytomegalovirus. It was suggested by the authors that the approach could potentially be generalized to other disease states and immunological phenotypes. Because counts were too low, fewer than 20 rarely observed V segments, including chromosome 9 orphons, were excluded from the earlier analysis of 500 to 700 of the donors.

V is cut by 2 bases and J by 6 bases, and the space between the germline ends is 8 bases. From the cysteine up to the phenylalanine, the CDR3 has a length of 13 residues. The retained sequence is limited to the CDR3, 39 bases, with the frame set at the first base. CDR1 and CDR2, per the germline V gene, are SGHAT and FQNNGV. The cohort was made up of under 800 healthy bone marrow donors. All cohort members were sampled while nominally healthy, although unrecorded immune exposures were likely present. The donor was CMV seronegative and was included in the group of about 350 seronegative cohort members. A peripheral blood sample was collected from each donor, and TCR beta sequencing was performed on peripheral blood mononuclear cells. The Qiagen DNeasy Blood Extraction Kit was used to extract genomic DNA from the blood cell samples. Libraries were constructed by the immunoSEQ multiplex PCR assay. For the multiplex PCR, a mixture combining 60 forward primers for TCR Vbeta segments and 13 reverse primers for TCR Jbeta segments was used. The CDR3 region of rearranged TCR beta genes was amplified from genomic DNA by a multiplex PCR assay. Amplified TCR beta libraries were sequenced as 87-base-pair reads on the Illumina HiSeq System. Turning to the authors' computational methods: A later analysis counted some 80 million unique TCR beta chains across the 666 repertoires, and around 12 million of these chains were shared by at least two donors. Raw reads were error-corrected and collapsed into unique sequences by a nearest-neighbor algorithm in which closely related sequences were merged to remove PCR and sequencing errors. Alignment of CDR3 sequences to IMGT reference sequences was used to assign V, D and J gene segments. For a sequence to be retained, at least a six-nucleotide match to both a V gene segment and a J gene segment was required. Rearrangements were called productive when the CDR3 lacked stop codons and stayed in frame with V and J; all others were non-productive. CDR3 was defined according to IMGT convention as the region running from the second conserved V-encoded cysteine to the conserved J-encoded phenylalanine. In an earlier analysis of roughly 610 of the donors, sequences lacking an unambiguous match to a single V gene segment were excluded. In an earlier analysis of some 590 of the donors, a V segment was called functional when productive rearrangements were above 56.7%, and segregating when the standard deviation between donors exceeded 5%. A statistical classification framework was developed to diagnose cytomegalovirus status using the catalog of TCR beta chain sequences. In a later analysis, V and J genes were assigned by comparing TCR nucleotide sequences against IMGT/GENE-DB human TR gene sequences. A later analysis assigned CDR3 sequences and most-parsimonious VDJ recombination scenarios with the TCRdist pipeline. In a later analysis, each TCR beta chain was defined by its CDR3 amino acid sequence together with its V-gene family, and reads without a unique V-gene family were excluded. A later analysis removed 500 to 650 highly shared, low-generation-probability nucleotide sequences to deal with suspected cross-contamination and a sequencing artifact. In a later analysis, a clonal expansion index was calculated for each public chain from normalized within-repertoire ranks of inferred template counts. In a later analysis, generation probabilities were computed with a VDJ recombination model fitted to out-of-frame rearrangements, and the resulting probabilities were checked against IGoR. Hypergeometric tests were used in a later analysis to score TCR-TCR, TCR-HLA and TCR-CMV co-occurrence, with a repertoire-size bias correction applied to the TCR pairs. In a later analysis, false discovery rates were estimated by permuting HLA or CMV assignments 20 times. In a later analysis, co-occurring TCRs were grouped using DBSCAN, with TCRdist sequence similarity added in when clustering inside HLA-allele-positive subsets. Repertoires with fewer than 30,000 or more than 120,000 public chains, plus five repertoires with anomalous nucleotide sharing, were excluded from co-occurrence clustering. TCRdb mirrors the immuneACCESS table, restricted to in-frame sequences. Some clones are absent from its copies; in checked studies, under half trace to an unresolved V gene, and the reason for the others is unknown. Clonal size and the V and J genes are those of that table, whereas D and trimming came from the DNA. The sample table shows some 140,000 clones, and roughly three quarters are seen once. Approximately 2% of the sample is taken by the ten largest.

Notes on this clone: No cognate antigen has been identified for it. Per-base qualities were not stored, and no clone one base away is much larger.

The clonotype was recovered from a man aged 25 to 40 in good health and CMV-seronegative. The rearranged segments are TRBV11-2 and TRBJ2-1; the D gene identity is not certain. The sequenced sample was PBMCs. The CDR3 has the sequence CASSLFRFNEQFF. The DNA reads as follows: TGTGCCAGCAGCTTATTCAGGTTCAATGAGCAGTTCTTC.